This T cell receptor (beta chain) was documented in a study of beta chain features in type 1 diabetes. The study's findings and limits: TCRB CDR3s were moderately but significantly shorter in Type 1 diabetes patients in all four CD4+ subsets. Overrepresentation of cells with high TCR expression could result from cDNA sequencing. Among patients, naive, central memory and Treg TCRB repertoires appeared more similar than among healthy donors.

Cell sorting via CD45RO/CCR7/CD25/CD127/CD95/CD27 was performed to obtain CD4+ naive, central memory, regulatory and stem cell-like memory cells. The germline CDR1 and CDR2 sequences are MDHEN and SYDVKM. This CDR3 is 13 amino acids long. The V gene lost 6 bases and the J gene lost 5 bases, with 11 bases spanning the gap. Expressed TCRB transcripts got sequenced, as all isolated RNA was reverse transcribed. Data came from immunoSEQ multiplex PCR; TCRdb stores just in-frame clones and leaves some out. The profile shows hundreds of thousands of clones, approximately 15% of them singletons. Remarks on this clone: What it binds is not known.

This receptor was obtained from a man under 40 in good health. The chain employs TRBV28 and TRBJ2-1; D remains ambiguous. The source material was naive CD4+ T cells from blood. The CDR3 sequence: CASRGVPDNEQFF. CDR3 DNA sequence: TGTGCCAGCAGGGGTGTCCCCGACAATGAGCAGTTCTTC. Supplemented by reference TRBV28 and TRBJ2-1, the full variable domain reads DVKVTQSSRYLVKRTGEKVFLECVQDMDHENMFWYRQDPGLGLRLIYFSYDVKMKEKGDIPEGYSVSREKKERFSLILESASTNQTSMYLCASRGVPDNEQFFGPGTRLTVL.